The table lists the clone carrying this TCR beta chain with a few counts. Other DNA sequences within the sample encode an identical CDR3. This sample is part of a study of blood T cell repertoires in COVID-19. Study background: Sites in the United States, Italy and Spain provided acute and convalescent COVID-19 samples. T cells, B-cell-depleted T cells, or PBMCs supplied cDNA or gDNA.

CDR1 is MDHEN and CDR2 is SYDVKM in the germline V gene. Trimming stripped 8 bases from V and 4 bases from J, with 11 bases between. This CDR3 has 12 amino acids. Sequencing was performed with immunoSEQ multiplex PCR; in TCRdb, only in-frame clones are kept and a portion is missing. The sample includes around 300,000 clones, roughly 88% of them seen just once. Those enrolled, adults aged roughly 18 to 95 years, came from roughly 23 US areas. Participants' own reports of clinical history determined their cohort assignment. The V and J genes are TRBV28 and TRBJ1-2, with D possibly TRBD1 on 6 matching bases. This clonotype was sampled from a man aged 30 to 39 who had recovered from COVID-19. Input material: PBMCs or T cells enriched from blood (not recorded which). The CDR3 reads CASGGRGYGYTF. DNA of the CDR3: TGTGCCAGCGGGGGCAGGGGCTATGGCTACACCTTC.